The 7 T cell receptor beta chains given below trace back to one sample, sequenced in a study of CD8 T cells in Susac syndrome. RNA amounts of about 0.5 to 1 ug underwent reverse transcription with random hexamers. TCRdb ran MiXCR on the immunoSEQ multiplex PCR reads and lists one entry per CDR3 protein. The profile shows fewer than 350,000 distinct CDR3 sequences, about 92% of them singletons. The sequenced sample consisted of CD4+ T cells from PBMCs. Receptors were obtained from a human donor with multiple sclerosis.

The V and J genes are TRBV6-5 and TRBJ2-1; D is unclear. Germline CDR1 MNHEY, CDR2 SVGAGI. The CDR3 is 14 residues long. The V and J ends lost 5 bases and 3 bases respectively, with 11 bases between them. The CDR3 sequence is CASSGRRDYNEQFF. CDR3 in DNA: TGTGCCAGCAGTGGAAGAAGGGACTACAATGAGCAGTTCTTC.

The chain recombines TRBV3-1 with TRBJ1-2, with a tentative D call TRBD1 (5 bases). In germline, CDR1 is LGHDT, CDR2 YNNKEL (reference sequence). Trimming took off 1 base at V and 3 bases at J, with 6 bases between the two ends. The CDR3 contains 13 residues. CDR3 bases: TGTGCCAGCAGCCAAGTGGGGGACTATGGCTACACCTTC. It codes for CASSQVGDYGYTF.

The rearrangement joins TRBV12-3 or TRBV12-4 to TRBJ2-2; D is perhaps TRBD1 or TRBD2 (5 bases each). The ends were cut back, 6 bases at V and 8 bases at J, with 16 bases in the middle. This CDR3 is built from 14 residues. DNA for the CDR3: TGTGCCAGCAGGGAATGGGACGCCACTGGGGAGCTGTTTTTT. Translating gives CASREWDATGELFF.

The chain is built from TRBV27 and TRBJ1-3; perhaps TRBD1 as D (5 bases). V lost 5 bases, J lost 2 bases, and 19 bases lay in between. This CDR3 has 17 amino acids. The germline CDR1 and CDR2 sequences are MNHEY and SMNVEV (reference sequence). The CDR3 nucleotides read TGTGCCAGCAGTCCGGGGTCTCACTGGGGCCCTGGAAACACCATATATTTT. Translated, it gives CASSPGSHWGPGNTIYF.

V is TRBV15 and J is TRBJ1-1; D is undetermined. The ends were cut back, 1 base at V and 2 bases at J, with 14 bases in the middle. Looked up from germline, CDR1 is LNHNV and CDR2 is YYDKDF (reference sequence). This CDR3 is 16 amino acids long. Here the CDR3 reads CATSRGVYVDNTEAFF. The DNA for the CDR3 is TGTGCCACCAGCAGAGGGGTCTATGTGGACAACACTGAAGCTTTCTTT.

The chain employs TRBV30 and TRBJ1-3, with 9 bases aligning to TRBD1. Germline V gene lookup returns CDR1 GTSNPN and CDR2 SVGIG (reference sequence). Trimming removed 2 bases from V and 4 bases from J; junction bases left unmatched: 9. The CDR3 is made up of 16 amino acids. CDR3 nucleotide sequence: TGTGCCTGGAGTAAACCCGGGACAGGGCGCGGAAACACCATATATTTT. It is translated as CAWSKPGTGRGNTIYF.

The chain links TRBV6-5 to TRBJ1-1; tentative D call: TRBD1 (5 bases). The CDR3 is 17 amino acids. Trimming shortened V by 2 bases and J by 1 base, and 17 bases separated the two germline ends. Per the germline V gene, CDR1 is MNHEY and CDR2 is SVGAGI. The CDR3 reads CASSYLTGGGSNTEAFF. CDR3 nucleotide sequence: TGTGCCAGCAGTTACCTCACCGGTGGGGGATCGAACACTGAAGCTTTCTTT.